Each of the 21 T cell receptor beta chains below was sequenced from the same sample in a study of T cell responses to AZD1222 COVID-19 vaccine. Sequencing used immunoSEQ multiplex PCR; TCRdb keeps in-frame clones, though not all of them. The sample holds 120,000 or so clones, about 89% seen once. Sample: peripheral blood, taken on day 0 of AZD1222 vaccination. The receptors here all came from an adult in good health.

The chain combines TRBV27 with TRBJ1-2; 7 nucleotides agree with TRBD1. CDR3 length equals 14 residues. Per the germline V gene, CDR1 is MNHEY and CDR2 is SMNVEV (reference sequence). The ends lost 5 bases at V and 8 bases at J; junction bases unmatched: 11. The CDR3 reads CASSPNDRVGGYTF. In nucleotides, the CDR3 is TGTGCCAGCAGTCCGAACGACAGGGTGGGCGGCTACACCTTC.

The chain uses TRBV9 and TRBJ1-6; 10 positions agree with TRBD1. The V and J ends lost 2 bases and 10 bases, in that order; junction bases with no gene match: 3. The germline V gene has CDR1 SGDLS and CDR2 YYNGEE. The CDR3 contains 14 residues. This chain's CDR3 is CASSVGTGDSPLHF. The CDR3 DNA is TGTGCCAGCAGCGTCGGGACAGGGGACTCACCCCTCCACTTT.

V gene TRBV3-1 (or the pseudogene TRBV3-2) combines with J gene TRBJ2-5; D ambiguous. CDR3 length: 13 amino acids. V gave up 5 bases and J gave up 0 bases, with 7 bases separating them. Germline lookup yields CDR1 LGHDT and CDR2 YNNKEL (reference sequence). For the CDR3, the DNA is TGTGCCAGCAGCGCAATGGACCAAGAGACCCAGTACTTC. Amino acids: CASSAMDQETQYF.

The table lists this clone with a few counts. V usage is TRBV5-1 and J usage is TRBJ1-6; D is uncertain. V lost 5 bases, J lost 6 bases, and 12 bases lay in between. The CDR3 is made up of 14 amino acids. Germline CDR1 and CDR2: SGHRS and YFSETQ. The CDR3 loop reads CASRRAVFNSPLHF. Here the CDR3 DNA reads TGCGCCAGCAGAAGGGCGGTGTTTAATTCACCCCTCCACTTT. Complete variable domain (other parts from reference TRBV5-1 and TRBJ1-6): KAGVTQTPRYLIKTRGQQVTLSCSPISGHRSVSWYQQTPGQGLQFLFEYFSETQRNKGNFPGRFSGRQFSNSRSEMNVSTLELGDSALYLCASRRAVFNSPLHFGNGTRLTVT.

This sequence joins TRBV10-1 and TRBJ1-1; D perhaps matches TRBD1 (5 bases). The CDR3 covers 15 residues. Germline V gene sequence: CDR1 WNHNN, CDR2 SYGVQD (reference sequence). V was trimmed by 8 bases and J by 10 bases, leaving 26 bases between them. CDR3 amino acids: CASPRRMNPSGGAFF. The CDR3 nucleotides read TGCGCCAGCCCCCGGAGGATGAATCCTTCCGGGGGAGCTTTCTTT.

This clone was picked up one time. The chain joins TRBV9 to TRBJ2-5; D tentatively fits TRBD1 or TRBD2 (6 bases each). V was pared by 0 bases and J by 5 bases, with 20 bases between. Germline V lookup: CDR1 SGDLS, CDR2 YYNGEE. The CDR3 has 17 residues. The DNA for the CDR3 is TGTGCCAGCAGCGTAGGATATGTCAGGGGAGGACAGGAGACCCAGTACTTC. It is translated as CASSVGYVRGGQETQYF.

The rearrangement links TRBV7-3 to TRBJ1-3; TRBD1 agrees at 7 bases. The CDR3 runs to 13 residues. The V and J ends lost 5 bases and 4 bases, in that order; junction bases with no gene match: 2. CDR1 is SGHTA, CDR2 FQGTGA, per germline. In DNA form, the CDR3 reads TGTGCCAGCAGCGCGGGACAGGGAAACACCATATATTTT. Translating it yields CASSAGQGNTIYF.

This clone was counted a few times. The chain couples TRBV27 to TRBJ1-5; unclear D gene. The CDR3 covers 15 residues. V was trimmed by 3 bases and J by 1 base, leaving 10 bases between them. Looked up from germline, CDR1 is MNHEY and CDR2 is SMNVEV (reference sequence). The CDR3 DNA reads as TGTGCCAGCAGTTTCATTGACGGCAGCAATCAGCCCCAGCATTTT. It is translated as CASSFIDGSNQPQHF.

The rearrangement joins TRBV3-1 (or the pseudogene TRBV3-2) to TRBJ1-2; TRBD1 might be the D (6 bases). Germline loops: CDR1 LGHDT, CDR2 YNNKEL (reference sequence). V was trimmed by 2 bases and J by 4 bases, leaving 8 bases between them. CDR3 length: 13 amino acids. In DNA form, the CDR3 reads TGTGCCAGCAGCCAACTACAGGGCTATGGCTACACCTTC. Its protein product is CASSQLQGYGYTF.

V is TRBV2 and J is TRBJ1-4; D gene uncertain. The CDR3 contains 16 residues. Germline assignment: CDR1 SNHLY and CDR2 FYNNEI. Trimming took off 7 bases at V and 3 bases at J, with 18 bases between the two ends. CDR3 DNA: TGTGCCAGCACTCCCCAAATTGGGAGGGCTAATGAAAAACTGTTTTTT. Translated: CASTPQIGRANEKLFF.

V is TRBV6-5 and J is TRBJ1-2, with 11 bases that match TRBD1. The germline V gene has CDR1 MNHEY and CDR2 SVGAGI. The CDR3 contains 13 residues. Trimming removed 6 bases from V and 4 bases from J; junction bases left unmatched: 1. CDR3 bases: TGTGCCAGCAGGGACAGGGGGCCCTATGGCTACACCTTC. Its protein is CASRDRGPYGYTF.

The chain recombines TRBV10-3 with TRBJ2-5; 7 nucleotides agree with TRBD2. CDR1 ENHRY and CDR2 SYGVKD come from the germline V gene. The CDR3 loop spans 11 amino acids. V shed 6 bases, J shed 5 bases, and the junction held 0 bases outside the gene matches. The CDR3 here is CAISGGETQYF. The CDR3 bases are TGTGCCATCAGCGGGGGGGAGACCCAGTACTTC.

The J gene is TRBJ2-2, the V gene TRBV7-8; a weak D match, TRBD2 (6 bases). V dropped 2 bases and J dropped 7 bases, with 20 bases sitting between them. Germline V gene lookup returns CDR1 SGHVS and CDR2 FQNEAQ. This CDR3 comprises 17 residues. The CDR3 DNA follows: TGTGCCAGCAGCTTATTGTCAGGTCTCGGGGGAGGCGGGGAGCTGTTTTTT. It translates to CASSLLSGLGGGGELFF.

The sample holds one count of this clone. This sequence joins TRBV5-1 and TRBJ1-1; D is unresolved. Germline-derived CDR1 and CDR2 are SGHRS and YFSETQ. V lost 0 bases and J 0 bases, leaving 9 bases between the germline ends. This CDR3 region has 15 residues. In nucleotides, the CDR3 is TGCGCCAGCAGCTTGGGGGCAGTCATGAACACTGAAGCTTTCTTT. Translated, it gives CASSLGAVMNTEAFF.

J is TRBJ1-1 and V is TRBV5-1, with 9 bases fitting TRBD1. After removal of 2 bases from V and 0 bases from J, the junction contained 5 bases not matched to a gene. Germline CDR1 reads SGHRS; CDR2 reads YFSETQ. CDR3 length equals 16 residues. The CDR3 bases are TGCGCCAGCAGCTTAACAGGGGGCGGTTTGAACACTGAAGCTTTCTTT. It is translated as CASSLTGGGLNTEAFF.

The chain employs TRBV30 and TRBJ1-5; maybe TRBD1 (6 bases). The CDR3 contains 14 residues. Looked up from germline, CDR1 is GTSNPN and CDR2 is SVGIG (reference sequence). V shed 2 bases and J shed 8 bases, with 16 bases lying between them. The CDR3 region is CAWSRGLPGEPQHF. The CDR3 DNA reads as TGTGCCTGGAGTCGGGGACTGCCAGGGGAGCCCCAGCATTTT.

The gene calls are TRBV7-9 and TRBJ2-7; D is possibly TRBD1 or TRBD2 (5 bases each). This CDR3 is 14 amino acids long. V was cut by 3 bases and J by 4 bases, with 13 bases left in between. Germline CDR1 SEHNR, CDR2 FQNEAQ (reference sequence). CDR3 nucleotide sequence: TGTGCCAGCAGCTTGCCGACAGACTATTACGAGCAGTACTTC. It translates to CASSLPTDYYEQYF.

The chain is built from TRBV18 and TRBJ1-3; 12 nucleotides match TRBD1. With V trimmed by 3 bases and J by 0 bases, 12 bases remained unmatched. Germline-derived CDR1 and CDR2 are KGHSH and LQKENI. The CDR3 sequence is 20 residues long. Here the CDR3 reads CASSPLSRDRGQSSGNTIYF. As DNA, the CDR3 is TGTGCCAGCTCACCGTTATCCCGGGACAGGGGGCAGAGCTCTGGAAACACCATATATTTT.

This sequence joins TRBV7-9 and TRBJ1-4; D gene ambiguous. The germline V gene encodes CDR1 SEHNR and CDR2 FQNEAQ (reference sequence). CDR3 length: 12 residues. V dropped 5 bases and J dropped 8 bases, with 9 bases sitting between them. CDR3 nucleotides: TGTGCCAGCAGCCGAACCGAAGAAAAACTGTTTTTT. Residues: CASSRTEEKLFF.

J is TRBJ2-5 and V is TRBV11-2; 11 nucleotides match TRBD2. Germline CDR1 is SGHAT and CDR2 is FQNNGV. Losses at the gene ends were 5 bases for V and 7 bases for J; bases not matched to a gene: 9. This CDR3 has 15 residues. CDR3 nucleotides: TGTGCCAGCAGCCCGCTAGCGGGGGGAGGCGGGACCCAGTACTTC. Protein sequence: CASSPLAGGGGTQYF. The variable domain in full, with the rest retrieved from reference TRBV11-2 and TRBJ2-5, is EAGVAQSPRYKIIEKRQSVAFWCNPISGHATLYWYQQILGQGPKLLIQFQNNGVVDDSQLPKDRFSAERLKGVDSTLKIQPAKLEDSAVYLCASSPLAGGGGTQYFGPGTRLLVL.

The table lists this clone with a count of one. The chain uses TRBV3-1 (or the pseudogene TRBV3-2) and TRBJ1-4; D gene uncertain. CDR1 and CDR2 (germline): LGHDT, YNNKEL (reference sequence). The CDR3 has 14 residues. Trimming pared 4 bases from V and 4 bases from J, leaving 10 bases between. Here the CDR3 reads CASSLSSSNEKLFF. For the CDR3, the DNA is TGTGCCAGCAGCCTCTCTTCCAGTAATGAAAAACTGTTTTTT.